The clone carrying this TCR beta chain came up a few times. Its specificity is unknown. This sample was included in a study of T-cell memory formation after mild COVID-19. Study background: Largely donor-specific sequence clusters came from a couple of donors. Overall study findings and caveats: Memory sampled before infection contained some responding clones, suggesting cross-reactive memory joined.

It was 5'RACE with constant-segment primers that produced the TCR alpha and TCR beta cDNA libraries, which carried sample barcodes and UMIs. MiXCR, run by TCRdb on the 5' RACE reads, gives a single entry per CDR3 protein. This sample has 300,000 to 350,000 distinct CDR3 sequences, with over 10% found just once. This CDR3 is built from 13 residues. Trimming stripped 0 bases from V and 7 bases from J, with 11 bases between. In germline, CDR1 is SGHRS, CDR2 YFSETQ. The sequencing input was PBMCs or a T cell subset sorted from them (not recorded which). The chain uses TRBV5-1 and TRBJ2-7; D call uncertain. This receptor was taken from a man aged 18 to 35 who had mild COVID-19 (a few samples of this study predate the infection). Cell type and time point are not known. CDR3 region: CASSLGIGLEQYV. CDR3 DNA sequence: TGCGCCAGCAGCTTGGGAATAGGGTTGGAGCAGTACGTC.